This T cell receptor beta chain was retrieved from a study of T cells in Graves' hyperthyroidism and ophthalmopathy. TCR beta CDR3 regions were amplified from RNA. First-round RT-PCR with HTBI primers amplified the TCR CDR3 region. MiXCR, applied by TCRdb to the multiplex PCR reads, yields one record per CDR3 protein. The sample includes around 600,000 distinct CDR3 sequences, more than 12% of them seen just once. Germline CDR1 is LNHNV and CDR2 is YYDKDF (reference sequence). V gave up 0 bases and J gave up 0 bases, with 9 bases separating them. CDR3 length: 16 residues. The source is a woman between 50 and 59 years old with Graves' ophthalmopathy. Sequencing was done on a sample of blood. The chain has TRBV15 and TRBJ1-3; D unresolved. CDR3 loop: CATSRDRRVSGNTIYF. The CDR3 coding sequence is TGTGCCACCAGCAGAGATCGGCGGGTCTCTGGAAACACCATATATTTT.